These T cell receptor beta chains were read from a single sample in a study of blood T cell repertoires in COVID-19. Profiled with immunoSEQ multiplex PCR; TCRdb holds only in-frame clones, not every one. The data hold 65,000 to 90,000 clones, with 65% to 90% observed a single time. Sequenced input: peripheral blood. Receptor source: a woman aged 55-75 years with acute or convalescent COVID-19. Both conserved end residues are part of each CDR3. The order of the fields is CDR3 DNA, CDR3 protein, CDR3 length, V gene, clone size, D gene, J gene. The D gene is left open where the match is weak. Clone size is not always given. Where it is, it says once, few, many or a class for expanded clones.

CDR3nt: TGTGCCAGTAGCTTTGGGGGCGGCATGAACACTGAAGCTTTCTTT; CDR3aa: CASSFGGGMNTEAFF; len: 15; v_gene: TRBV19; abundance: once; d_gene: .; j_gene: TRBJ1-1
CDR3nt: TGTGCCAGCAGCTCCGGCGGGGCGAGCGAGCAGTTCTTC; CDR3aa: CASSSGGASEQFF; len: 13; v_gene: TRBV7-8; abundance: few; d_gene: .; j_gene: TRBJ2-1
CDR3nt: TGTGCCAGCAGCTTGGGACAGGGTATAGCTAACTATGGCTACACCTTC; CDR3aa: CASSLGQGIANYGYTF; len: 16; v_gene: TRBV11-2; abundance: .; d_gene: TRBD1; j_gene: TRBJ1-2
CDR3nt: TGTGCCAGCAGTGATCGAACAAGCAATCAGCCCCAGCATTTT; CDR3aa: CASSDRTSNQPQHF; len: 14; v_gene: TRBV2; abundance: .; d_gene: .; j_gene: TRBJ1-5
CDR3nt: TGTGCCTGGTTGACAGGGTTCACTGAAGCTTTCTTT; CDR3aa: CAWLTGFTEAFF; len: 12; v_gene: TRBV30; abundance: .; d_gene: TRBD1; j_gene: TRBJ1-1
CDR3nt: TGCGCCAGCAGCCTAACTAGCGGGGGGGCCGGCGGGGAGCTGTTTTTT; CDR3aa: CASSLTSGGAGGELFF; len: 16; v_gene: TRBV4-1; abundance: .; d_gene: TRBD2; j_gene: TRBJ2-2
CDR3nt: TGTGCCAGCAGTGAAATGGGGGCGAATCAGCCCCAGCATTTT; CDR3aa: CASSEMGANQPQHF; len: 14; v_gene: TRBV6-1; abundance: .; d_gene: .; j_gene: TRBJ1-5
CDR3nt: TGTGCCAGCACCCCCCGGGGAGCAGCGGCAGGGAGGCAGCCCCAGCATTTT; CDR3aa: CASTPRGAAAGRQPQHF; len: 17; v_gene: TRBV7-3; abundance: .; d_gene: .; j_gene: TRBJ1-5
CDR3nt: TGTGCCAGCAGCATACCCGGAGGTTACGAGCAGTACTTC; CDR3aa: CASSIPGGYEQYF; len: 13; v_gene: TRBV14; abundance: .; d_gene: .; j_gene: TRBJ2-7
CDR3nt: TGTGCCATCAGTGGGACAACAGGACGGAACACTGAAGCTTTCTTT; CDR3aa: CAISGTTGRNTEAFF; len: 15; v_gene: TRBV10-3; abundance: .; d_gene: .; j_gene: TRBJ1-1
CDR3nt: TGCGCCAGCTGGGCCTCCTATGGCTACACCTTC; CDR3aa: CASWASYGYTF; len: 11; v_gene: TRBV10-1; abundance: .; d_gene: .; j_gene: TRBJ1-2
CDR3nt: TGTGCCAGCAGCTTTGCTCAGACAGACACTGAAGCTTTCTTT; CDR3aa: CASSFAQTDTEAFF; len: 14; v_gene: TRBV5-5; abundance: .; d_gene: .; j_gene: TRBJ1-1
CDR3nt: TGCAGCGTTGAAGCCAAGGGACAGGGAACTGGAAACACCATATATTTT; CDR3aa: CSVEAKGQGTGNTIYF; len: 16; v_gene: TRBV29-1; abundance: .; d_gene: TRBD1; j_gene: TRBJ1-3
CDR3nt: TGTGCCTGGAGCCCTCCATCTCCCGGGACAGGGCCGTATAACTATGGCTACACCTTC; CDR3aa: CAWSPPSPGTGPYNYGYTF; len: 19; v_gene: TRBV30; abundance: .; d_gene: TRBD1; j_gene: TRBJ1-2
CDR3nt: TGCGCCAGCAGTGAGTCGAGGGACCGGGACAGGGATTTT; CDR3aa: CASSESRDRDRDF; len: 13; v_gene: TRBV10-2; abundance: .; d_gene: TRBD1; j_gene: TRBJ1-3
CDR3nt: TGTGCCATCAGTGAAGGGACAGGCGATCAGCCCCAGCATTTT; CDR3aa: CAISEGTGDQPQHF; len: 14; v_gene: TRBV10-3; abundance: .; d_gene: TRBD1; j_gene: TRBJ1-5